This TCR beta chain was recovered during a study of human T cells and chemical hapten exposure. The junction had 14 bases not matched to a gene; V was cut back by 4 bases and J by 4 bases. The CDR3 runs 18 residues. The V gene's germline CDR1 is SGHDT and CDR2 YYEEEE. Study results and limitations: Donors in the study had alopecia, meaning their immune response may differ from healthy people's.

Time point of the sample: patch test 1, 2 weeks after DPC sensitization. The sample's treatment: therapeutic diphenylcyclopropenone sensitization with weekly scalp DPC. This clonotype was seen more than once but under ten times. Antigen unknown. TCRdb analysed the RACE reads with MiXCR anew, one entry per CDR3 protein. The table shows some 77,000 distinct CDR3 sequences, with 10% to 13% occurring only once. The sequenced sample was whole blood, obtained in connection with sensitization to the hapten diphenylcyclopropenone (DPC). This receptor was identified in a woman aged 50 to 65 with alopecia areata. Some clones in this sample may be carry-over from other donors' samples. The chain links TRBV5-6 to TRBJ2-2, with 9 bases lining up with TRBD2. In nucleotides, the CDR3 is TGTGCCAGCAGCCCGACTAGCGGAGGCTTGGGATTCACCGGGGAGCTGTTTTTT. This sequence encodes CASSPTSGGLGFTGELFF.